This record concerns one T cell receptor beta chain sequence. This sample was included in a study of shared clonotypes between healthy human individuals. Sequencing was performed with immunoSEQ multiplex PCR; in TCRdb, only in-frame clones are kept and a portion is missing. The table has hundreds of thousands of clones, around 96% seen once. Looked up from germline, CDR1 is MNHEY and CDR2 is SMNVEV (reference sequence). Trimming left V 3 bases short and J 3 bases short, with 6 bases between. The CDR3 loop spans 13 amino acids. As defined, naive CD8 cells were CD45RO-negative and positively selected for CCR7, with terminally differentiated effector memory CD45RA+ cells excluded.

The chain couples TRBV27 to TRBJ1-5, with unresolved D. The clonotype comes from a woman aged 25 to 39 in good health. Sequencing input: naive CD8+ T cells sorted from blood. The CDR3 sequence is CASSLGINQPQHF. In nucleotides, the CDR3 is TGTGCCAGCAGTTTGGGCATCAATCAGCCCCAGCATTTT.